Each of the 23 T cell receptor beta chains below was sequenced from the same sample in a study of blood T cell repertoires in COVID-19. Generated by immunoSEQ multiplex PCR, the TCRdb table keeps only in-frame clones and is missing some. The sample has approximately 160,000 clones, about 85% seen once; the top ten hold about an eighth. Sequenced: peripheral blood. These receptors were collected from a man aged 65 to 85 who had recovered from COVID-19.

The chain uses TRBV4-1 and TRBJ2-5; TRBD1 aligns across 8 bases. Trimming at V came to 2 bases and at J to 5 bases, leaving 4 bases not matched to a gene. Germline V gene sequence: CDR1 MGHRA, CDR2 YSYEKL. CDR3 length: 14 amino acids. The CDR3 loop reads CASSQQGARETQYF. CDR3 DNA sequence: TGCGCCAGCAGCCAACAGGGGGCACGGGAGACCCAGTACTTC.

CDR3 in DNA: TGTGCCAGCAGCTTACAAGCGGGAGGCTACGAGCAGTACTTC. Amino acids: CASSLQAGGYEQYF. This chain uses TRBV11-2 with TRBJ2-7; TRBD2 matches at 9 bases. V lost 2 bases and J lost 3; bases outside the gene matches: 2. Germline assignment: CDR1 SGHAT and CDR2 FQNNGV. This CDR3 has 14 amino acids.

The rearrangement joins TRBV6-5 to TRBJ2-1; the D is unclear. The CDR3 runs to 13 residues. V lost 4 bases and J 4 bases, leaving 8 bases between the germline ends. From germline, CDR1 is MNHEY and CDR2 SVGAGI. CDR3 DNA: TGTGCCAGCAGTTTCGGTGTATACAATGAGCAGTTCTTC. This sequence encodes CASSFGVYNEQFF.

The chain has TRBV28 and TRBJ2-3, with TRBD2 matching 10 bases. Trimming at V came to 6 bases and at J to 2 bases, leaving 11 bases not matched to a gene. The CDR3 has 17 residues. Germline V CDR1 and CDR2: MDHEN, SYDVKM. CDR3 residues: CASSRSSGSLPTDTQYF. CDR3 bases: TGTGCCAGCAGCCGGTCTAGCGGGAGCCTACCCACAGATACGCAGTATTTT.

The chain carries TRBV5-5 and TRBJ2-5, with D perhaps TRBD2 (6 bases). There are 15 residues in the CDR3. The germline gives CDR1 SGHKS, CDR2 YYEKEE (reference sequence). With 4 bases removed from V and 2 bases from J, the gap between germline ends came to 15 bases. The chain's CDR3 is CASSGAPGGQETQYF. The CDR3 bases are TGTGCCAGCAGCGGGGCACCCGGAGGGCAAGAGACCCAGTACTTC.

The J gene is TRBJ2-1, the V gene TRBV7-2, with a possible D match to TRBD1 (6 bases). V was clipped by 1 base and J by 4 bases, with 11 bases between them. The germline V gene has CDR1 SGHTA and CDR2 FQGNSA. The CDR3 is 15 residues long. DNA for the CDR3: TGTGCCAGCAGCTTAGGGGGACAACCATACAATGAGCAGTTCTTC. Translation: CASSLGGQPYNEQFF.

This clone was observed a handful of times. The J gene is TRBJ2-1, the V gene TRBV6-2 or TRBV6-3; 11 nucleotides align to TRBD2. Germline V gives CDR1 MNHEY, CDR2 SVGEGT. The CDR3 consists of 15 residues. V dropped 6 bases and J dropped 7; count of bases not matched to a gene: 8. The CDR3 coding sequence is TGTGCCAGCAGCAGACTAGCGGGAAGCAAAAATGAGCAGTTCTTC. As protein: CASSRLAGSKNEQFF.

This sequence joins TRBV6-4 and TRBJ2-7; TRBD2 matches 7 bases. Germline values: CDR1 MRHNA, CDR2 SNTAGT. The CDR3 has 15 amino acids. Germline trimming cut 1 base from V and 3 bases from J; bases unmatched to any gene: 6. CDR3 in amino acids: CASSDFGRRGYEQYF. As DNA, the CDR3 is TGTGCCAGCAGTGACTTCGGGAGGAGGGGCTACGAGCAGTACTTC.

This clone was found once. V and J are TRBV7-2 and TRBJ2-7; 9 bases are a match to TRBD1. This CDR3 has 13 amino acids. J was trimmed by 6 bases and V by 0 bases; bases with no gene match: 0. Germline lookup yields CDR1 SGHTA and CDR2 FQGNSA. The CDR3 region has the DNA TGTGCCAGCAGCTTAGCGACAGGGGGCGAGCAGTACTTC. Its protein is CASSLATGGEQYF.

This chain links TRBV10-2 with TRBJ2-7; TRBD1 matches at 9 bases. The germline V gene has CDR1 WSHSY and CDR2 SAAADI. The length of the CDR3 is 13 residues. The trim removed 7 bases at V and 4 bases at J, leaving 5 bases unmatched. The CDR3 DNA is TGCGCCAGCACAACAGGGGGCGTATACGAGCAGTACTTC. Its protein product is CASTTGGVYEQYF.

The chain carries TRBV10-2 and TRBJ2-1; 11 bases fit TRBD2. Germline loops: CDR1 WSHSY, CDR2 SAAADI. V dropped 2 bases and J dropped 7; count of bases not matched to a gene: 4. The CDR3 has 15 residues. The chain's CDR3 is CASSETSGRWNEQFF. The CDR3 DNA follows: TGCGCCAGCAGTGAGACTAGCGGGAGATGGAATGAGCAGTTCTTC.

The CDR3: CASSLGGASGSSDTQYF. CDR3 DNA: TGTGCCAGCAGCTTGGGGGGAGCTAGCGGGAGTTCAGATACGCAGTATTTT. This chain links TRBV5-4 with TRBJ2-3; 10 nucleotides align to TRBD2. CDR3 length: 17 residues. V shed 0 bases, J shed 4 bases, and the junction held 8 bases outside the gene matches. The V gene's germline CDR1 is SGHNT and CDR2 YYREEE (reference sequence).

V is TRBV6-2 or TRBV6-3 and J is TRBJ1-4; D call uncertain. The germline V and J ends were trimmed by 0 bases and 0 bases, with 5 bases remaining between them. The CDR3 consists of 15 residues. The germline V gene has CDR1 MNHEY and CDR2 SVGEGT. CDR3 DNA: TGTGCCAGCAGTTACTCCGTCTCAACTAATGAAAAACTGTTTTTT. Its translation is CASSYSVSTNEKLFF.

CDR3 residues: CASSLNRDTQYTGELFF. CDR3 in DNA: TGCGCCAGCAGCTTGAACCGGGACACTCAATACACCGGGGAGCTGTTTTTT. The rearrangement uses TRBV5-1 and TRBJ2-2, with D possibly TRBD1 on 6 matching bases. V gave up 1 base and J gave up 3 bases, with 16 bases separating them. Germline CDR1 SGHRS, CDR2 YFSETQ. The CDR3 is 17 amino acids.

This chain links TRBV6-2 or TRBV6-3 with TRBJ1-1; maybe TRBD1 (5 bases). Germline CDR1 and CDR2: MNHEY and SVGEGT. The CDR3 contains 14 residues. Trimming took off 6 bases at V and 4 bases at J, with 15 bases between the two ends. CDR3 loop: CASSSRGGFTEAFF. DNA for the CDR3: TGTGCCAGCAGCTCCCGGGGGGGTTTCACTGAAGCTTTCTTT.

This clone was seen more than once but under ten times. The CDR3 bases are TGTGCCAGCAGCTTAATTAGCGGGAGGAACGAGCAGTTCTTC. This sequence encodes CASSLISGRNEQFF. V gene TRBV7-6 combines with J gene TRBJ2-1, with TRBD2 identical over 10 bases. Germline CDR1 reads SGHVS; CDR2 reads FNYEAQ. CDR3 length: 14 residues. V lost 2 bases to trimming and J lost 10 bases; unmatched junction nucleotides: 5.

The rearrangement links TRBV6-5 to TRBJ2-5; D is possibly TRBD2 (6 bases). This CDR3 spans 13 amino acids. Looked up from germline, CDR1 is MNHEY and CDR2 is SVGAGI. V dropped 2 bases and J dropped 4 bases, with 8 bases sitting between them. The CDR3 spells CASSYGGGETQYF. The CDR3 DNA reads TGTGCCAGCAGTTACGGGGGAGGAGAGACCCAGTACTTC.

This chain connects TRBV10-2 to TRBJ1-4; tentative D call: TRBD1 (6 bases). Between the trimmed V and J ends, which lost 0 bases and 0 bases, there was a span of 14 bases. This CDR3 is built from 18 residues. Per germline, CDR1 WSHSY and CDR2 SAAADI. The CDR3 spells CASSESLGQPATNEKLFF. The CDR3 nucleotides read TGCGCCAGCAGTGAGTCCCTAGGACAGCCTGCAACTAATGAAAAACTGTTTTTT.

V gene TRBV11-2 combines with J gene TRBJ1-1; D is possibly TRBD1 (5 bases). CDR1 and CDR2 (germline): SGHAT, FQNNGV. V was trimmed by 1 base and J by 4 bases, leaving 16 bases between them. This CDR3 spans 16 amino acids. In DNA, the CDR3 is TGTGCCAGCAGCTTAGCCCAGGGAAGGAAGGGCACTGAAGCTTTCTTT. Translation: CASSLAQGRKGTEAFF.

The chain combines TRBV7-9 with TRBJ2-6; D is undetermined. The CDR3 is 17 residues long. The germline V and J ends were trimmed by 0 bases and 4 bases, with 13 bases remaining between them. Per germline, CDR1 SEHNR and CDR2 FQNEAQ (reference sequence). The CDR3 DNA follows: TGTGCCAGCAGCTTAGCGCCCGGGTCACAAGGGGCCAACGTCCTGACTTTC. Translated, it gives CASSLAPGSQGANVLTF.

The chain links TRBV9 to TRBJ1-1, with D possibly matching TRBD1 (6 bases). From germline, CDR1 is SGDLS and CDR2 YYNGEE. Between the trimmed V and J ends, which lost 2 bases and 4 bases, there was a span of 15 bases. CDR3 size: 15 residues. The CDR3 DNA sequence: TGTGCCAGCAGCGTTAGGGCAGGGGAGGGCACTGAAGCTTTCTTT. Its translation is CASSVRAGEGTEAFF. The full variable domain, with the rest looked up from reference TRBV9 and TRBJ1-1, is DSGVTQTPKHLITATGQRVTLRCSPRSGDLSVYWYQQSLDQGLQFLIQYYNGEERAKGNILERFSAQQFPDLHSELNLSSLELGDSALYFCASSVRAGEGTEAFFGQGTRLTVV.

The chain employs TRBV28 and TRBJ1-2; TRBD1 aligns across 9 bases. CDR1 and CDR2 from the germline V gene are MDHEN and SYDVKM. CDR3 size: 16 residues. J was trimmed by 4 bases and V by 6 bases; bases with no gene match: 12. For the CDR3, the DNA is TGTGCCAGCAGCAGGAATCCGGGACAGGGATTCTATGGCTACACCTTC. This codes for CASSRNPGQGFYGYTF.

V gene TRBV5-4 combines with J gene TRBJ2-7; 9 bases are shared with TRBD1. Germline values: CDR1 SGHNT, CDR2 YYREEE (reference sequence). This CDR3 has 14 amino acids. V lost 3 bases to trimming and J lost 0 bases; unmatched junction nucleotides: 1. The CDR3 here is CASSSGQGSYEQYF. The CDR3 nucleotides read TGTGCCAGCAGCTCGGGACAGGGCTCCTACGAGCAGTACTTC.